This T cell receptor (beta chain) derives from a study of T-cell memory formation after mild COVID-19. Whole-study context: Largely, TCR clusters stayed within a single donor.

This CDR3 is built from 14 residues. Germline CDR1 and CDR2: DFQATT and SNEGSKA (reference sequence). Trimming removed 1 base from V and 5 bases from J, with 11 bases in between. MiXCR, run by TCRdb on the 5' RACE reads, gives a single entry per CDR3 protein. The sample yields roughly 400,000 distinct CDR3 sequences, more than 15% seen once. The receptor's source is a man aged 18-30 years who had mild COVID-19 (a few samples of this study predate the infection). Cell type and time point are not known. What was sequenced was PBMCs or a T cell subset sorted from them (not recorded which). The chain uses TRBV20-1 and TRBJ1-4; the D gene is possibly TRBD1 (6 bases). The DNA for the CDR3 is TGCAGTGCTAGAGGCAGGGGTGGGAATGAAAAACTGTTTTTT. Translation: CSARGRGGNEKLFF.